This TCR beta chain is from a study of cytomegalovirus exposure and HLA in healthy donors. CDR3 length: 12 residues. CDR1 is MNHEY, CDR2 SMNVEV, per germline (reference sequence). The V end was cut by 6 bases, the J end by 3 bases, with 9 bases between. This clone was seen a handful of times. Its specificity is unknown. Study-wide results and caveats: In the 120 or so validation repertoires, just under 95% of cluster scores exceeded 0, per a later analysis.

Clones were sequenced by immunoSEQ multiplex PCR, and TCRdb holds only the in-frame ones, with some missing. Altogether 90,000 to 130,000 clones are present, approximately 89% being singletons, with the ten largest covering approximately 1.9%. The V gene is TRBV27, the J gene TRBJ2-7; D unclear. Sequencing was performed on PBMCs. The receptor was derived from a woman between 18 and 30 years old in good health and CMV-seronegative. The CDR3 reads CASSASGYEQYF. The CDR3 region has the DNA TGTGCCAGCAGCGCGTCGGGCTACGAGCAGTACTTC.